These 29 T cell receptor beta chains share one sample of origin, sequenced in a study of blood T cell repertoires in COVID-19. Only in-frame clones appear in the TCRdb table, and some are missing; sequencing was by immunoSEQ multiplex PCR. The sample yields 400,000 or so clones, approximately 88% seen once. The sample comprised PBMCs or T cells enriched from blood (not recorded which). These receptors originate from a woman aged 40-49 years with acute COVID-19.

The chain links TRBV6-6 to TRBJ1-1; D ambiguous. The CDR3 is 16 amino acids. The germline V and J ends were trimmed by 0 bases and 4 bases, with 15 bases remaining between them. CDR1 is MNHNY and CDR2 is SVGAGI in the germline V gene (reference sequence). The CDR3 DNA reads TGTGCCAGCAGTTACTCGGGCTCCCCTGCGGGCACTGAAGCTTTCTTT. Translating it yields CASSYSGSPAGTEAFF.

The rearrangement joins TRBV7-2 to TRBJ2-2; D might be TRBD2 (5 bases). V was trimmed by 3 bases and J by 5 bases, leaving 10 bases between them. This CDR3 region has 14 residues. The germline CDR1 and CDR2 sequences are SGHTA and FQGNSA. The CDR3 nucleotides read TGTGCCAGCAGCTTCCTAGCAGGAACCGGGGAGCTGTTTTTT. It is translated as CASSFLAGTGELFF.

DNA for the CDR3: TGCAGCGTTGGGGGGACAGGCACAGATACGCAGTATTTT. Translating gives CSVGGTGTDTQYF. The chain is built from TRBV29-1 and TRBJ2-3, with 7 bases fitting TRBD1. This CDR3 has 13 residues. J gave up 1 base and V 4 bases, and 2 bases lay outside the gene matches. From germline, CDR1 is SQVTM and CDR2 ANQGSEA.

This chain connects TRBV9 to TRBJ2-7; D gene ambiguous. The germline gives CDR1 SGDLS, CDR2 YYNGEE. V lost 0 bases to trimming and J lost 3 bases, with 7 bases between them. The CDR3 spans 13 residues. CDR3 DNA sequence: TGTGCCAGCAGCGTAGGGCCGAACTACGAGCAGTACTTC. It codes for CASSVGPNYEQYF.

The chain couples TRBV7-9 to TRBJ2-5, with TRBD1 matching over 7 bases. There are 15 residues in the CDR3. In germline, CDR1 is SEHNR, CDR2 FQNEAQ (reference sequence). With V trimmed by 4 bases and J by 5 bases, 10 bases remained unmatched. As DNA, the CDR3 is TGTGCCAGCAGCTCGCCCATACAGGGGCTGGAGACCCAGTACTTC. Its translation: CASSSPIQGLETQYF.

The chain uses TRBV6-1 and TRBJ1-1; D gene unclear. CDR1 and CDR2 from the germline V gene are MNHNS and SASEGT. The CDR3 is 14 amino acids. V lost 2 bases to trimming and J lost 1 base, with 8 bases between them. The CDR3: CASSEHAGNTEAFF. Written as DNA, the CDR3 is TGTGCCAGCAGTGAACACGCAGGGAACACTGAAGCTTTCTTT.

This clone has only one observation. This chain links TRBV3-1 (or the pseudogene TRBV3-2) with TRBJ1-2; the match to TRBD1 covers 9 bases. CDR3 length equals 15 residues. The germline CDR1 and CDR2 sequences are LGHDT and YNNKEL (reference sequence). The V segment lost 3 bases and the J segment 4 bases; nucleotides outside the gene matches: 6. The CDR3 DNA reads as TGTGCCAGCAGCCAGACAGGGGGAGGAATCTATGGCTACACCTTC. This codes for CASSQTGGGIYGYTF.

This clone was counted only a few times. V usage is TRBV21-1 and J usage is TRBJ2-3; the table's D call of TRBD1 was not tested on the DNA. TRBV21-1 is a pseudogene locus. This CDR3 spans 15 amino acids. The CDR3 region has the DNA TGTGCCAGCAGCGCCCGACAGGGCCCCGTTGATACGCAGTATTTT. Protein product: CASSARQGPVDTQYF.

This clone was counted between two and nine times. The genes are TRBV4-1 and TRBJ1-1; a possible D gene is TRBD1 (6 bases). CDR1 and CDR2 from the germline V gene are MGHRA and YSYEKL. CDR3 length equals 20 residues. V was pared by 0 bases and J by 1 base, with 24 bases between. As DNA, the CDR3 is TGCGCCAGCAGCCAAGATCAACTGATCATAGGGGGGGGAAAGAACACTGAAGCTTTCTTT. Encoded protein: CASSQDQLIIGGGKNTEAFF.

The gene calls are TRBV6-5 and TRBJ2-7, with no clear D. Germline loops: CDR1 MNHEY, CDR2 SVGAGI. V lost 2 bases to trimming and J lost 2 bases, with 10 bases between them. The CDR3 consists of 14 residues. The CDR3 spells CASSYDRRTYEQYF. The CDR3 bases are TGTGCCAGCAGTTACGATAGGAGAACCTACGAGCAGTACTTC.

V is TRBV10-3 and J is TRBJ2-3, with 9 nucleotides matching TRBD2. Germline CDR1 reads ENHRY; CDR2 reads SYGVKD. J lost 5 bases, V lost 7 bases, and 7 bases had no gene match. This CDR3 is 14 amino acids long. CDR3 amino acids: CAIKAGSGGDTQYF. CDR3 sequence (DNA): TGTGCCATCAAGGCAGGTAGCGGGGGAGATACGCAGTATTTT.

The rearrangement links TRBV7-2 to TRBJ2-6; maybe TRBD1 (6 bases). The V end lost 5 bases, the J end lost 0 bases, and 17 bases lay between the germline ends. The CDR3 length is 18 residues. CDR1 SGHTA and CDR2 FQGNSA come from the germline V gene. The DNA for the CDR3 is TGTGCCAGCAGCCCCTCCGGGGACACCTACTCTGGGGCCAACGTCCTGACTTTC. It translates to CASSPSGDTYSGANVLTF.

The J gene is TRBJ1-1, the V gene TRBV2; tentatively, D is TRBD1 (5 bases). The CDR3 runs to 15 residues. V was clipped by 5 bases and J by 2 bases, with 15 bases between them. CDR1 SNHLY and CDR2 FYNNEI come from the germline V gene. The CDR3 region has the DNA TGTGCCAGCAGTCAACAGGTTAACGTAAACACTGAAGCTTTCTTT. It yields the protein CASSQQVNVNTEAFF.

V usage is TRBV10-2 and J usage is TRBJ1-1; 10 nucleotides match TRBD1. CDR1 is WSHSY, CDR2 SAAADI, per germline. CDR3 size: 14 residues. V trimming: 0 bases; J trimming: 8 bases; junction bases outside the gene matches: 3. DNA of the CDR3: TGCGCCAGCAGTGAGTCCCGGGACAGGGGCGAAGCTTTCTTT. Its protein is CASSESRDRGEAFF.

This clone was counted a few times. This chain connects TRBV5-4 to TRBJ2-3; 16 bases match TRBD2. The CDR3 extends over 18 amino acids. The junction had 6 bases not matched to a gene; V was cut back by 5 bases and J by 0 bases. Germline V gene sequence: CDR1 SGHNT, CDR2 YYREEE (reference sequence). CDR3 coding DNA: TGTGCCAGCAGACCGGGACTAGCGGGGGGGCTTAGCACAGATACGCAGTATTTT. This codes for CASRPGLAGGLSTDTQYF.

The V call is TRBV11-2, the J call TRBJ1-2, with D possibly matching TRBD1 (6 bases). The CDR3 spans 11 residues. V gave up 6 bases and J gave up 8 bases, with 10 bases separating them. Germline V lookup: CDR1 SGHAT, CDR2 FQNNGV. In nucleotides, the CDR3 is TGTGCCAGCAGAGGGGGGGAAGGCTACACCTTC. Translated, it gives CASRGGEGYTF.

The V gene is TRBV3-1 (or the pseudogene TRBV3-2), the J gene TRBJ2-3; weak D call: TRBD2 (5 bases). The germline V and J ends were trimmed by 3 bases and 7 bases, with 11 bases remaining between them. CDR3 length equals 13 residues. The V gene's germline CDR1 is LGHDT and CDR2 YNNKEL (reference sequence). In DNA form, the CDR3 reads TGTGCCAGCAGCCAGTCCCAGCGGTATACGCAGTATTTT. Its protein product is CASSQSQRYTQYF.

This clone was detected once. V gene TRBV10-3 combines with J gene TRBJ2-3, with D maybe TRBD2 (6 bases). CDR1 and CDR2 from the germline V gene are ENHRY and SYGVKD. V lost 0 bases to trimming and J lost 3 bases, with 13 bases between them. This CDR3 is 16 amino acids long. The CDR3 nucleotides are TGTGCCATCAGTGAGTCCGGGTCTCGGGGGACAGATACGCAGTATTTT. It is translated as CAISESGSRGTDTQYF.

The gene calls are TRBV13 and TRBJ2-7, with a possible D match to TRBD2 (6 bases). The length of the CDR3 is 15 residues. V was shortened by 2 bases and J by 0 bases, with 11 bases between the two germline ends. CDR1 is PRHDT, CDR2 FYEKMQ, per germline (reference sequence). The CDR3 nucleotides read TGTGCCAGCAGCTTACGGCGGGGCCCCTCCTACGAGCAGTACTTC. Amino acids: CASSLRRGPSYEQYF. Together with reference TRBV13 and TRBJ2-7, the CDR3 gives the full variable domain: AAGVIQSPRHLIKEKRETATLKCYPIPRHDTVYWYQQGPGQDPQFLISFYEKMQSDKGSIPDRFSAQQFSDYHSELNMSSLELGDSALYFCASSLRRGPSYEQYFGPGTRLTVT.

The chain recombines TRBV7-9 with TRBJ2-7; D perhaps matches TRBD1 (5 bases). V lost 3 bases, J lost 3 bases, and 6 bases lay in between. CDR3 length equals 12 residues. Germline V gene sequence: CDR1 SEHNR, CDR2 FQNEAQ (reference sequence). For the CDR3, the DNA is TGTGCCAGCAGCTTCGACAGCTACGAGCAGTACTTC. Amino acid sequence: CASSFDSYEQYF.

This rearrangement joins TRBV5-1 to TRBJ1-1; TRBD1 matches at 7 bases. V gave up 2 bases and J gave up 6 bases; unmatched junction bases: 7. Germline V CDR1 and CDR2: SGHRS, YFSETQ. This CDR3 has 14 amino acids. The CDR3 sequence: CASSLGLGGSEAFF. The DNA of the CDR3 is TGCGCCAGCAGCTTAGGTTTAGGGGGCTCTGAAGCTTTCTTT.

This clone was counted a few times. The chain carries TRBV11-2 and TRBJ1-2, with 7 positions matching TRBD1. This CDR3 spans 16 amino acids. Germline V gene lookup returns CDR1 SGHAT and CDR2 FQNNGV. Trimming took 1 base from V and 0 from J; bases not matched to a gene: 5. CDR3 nucleotide sequence: TGTGCCAGCAGCTTAGTGCGGGACAGACCTAACTATGGCTACACCTTC. This translates into CASSLVRDRPNYGYTF.

The rearrangement joins TRBV3-1 (or the pseudogene TRBV3-2) to TRBJ1-2, with 8 bases that match TRBD1. Trimming took 6 bases from V and 7 from J; bases not matched to a gene: 4. Looked up from germline, CDR1 is LGHDT and CDR2 is YNNKEL (reference sequence). The CDR3 loop spans 12 amino acids. The DNA of the CDR3 is TGTGCCAGCAGGGCAGGGGGCTCTGGCTACACCTTC. Protein product: CASRAGGSGYTF.

V is TRBV9 and J is TRBJ2-3, with 10 bases lining up with TRBD2. The germline gives CDR1 SGDLS, CDR2 YYNGEE. There are 16 residues in the CDR3. The V gene end was trimmed by 4 bases and the J gene end by 5 bases; junction bases not matched to a gene: 10. The CDR3 region is CASSYLSGGAIDTQYF. CDR3 nucleotide sequence: TGTGCCAGCAGCTACCTGAGCGGGGGGGCCATAGATACGCAGTATTTT.

The V and J genes are TRBV2 and TRBJ1-1; no definite D call. The CDR3 contains 14 residues. Per germline, CDR1 SNHLY and CDR2 FYNNEI. V was cut by 3 bases and J by 2 bases, with 10 bases left in between. CDR3 nucleotide sequence: TGTGCCAGCAGTGACCCGGGTTCTAACACTGAAGCTTTCTTT. It codes for CASSDPGSNTEAFF.

The chain's CDR3 is CATSRGFSGGQTQYF. The CDR3, as DNA: TGTGCCACCAGCAGAGGGTTTAGTGGGGGCCAGACCCAGTACTTC. The chain combines TRBV15 with TRBJ2-5; TRBD1 is a possible D gene (6 bases). CDR3 length: 15 residues. Germline CDR1 and CDR2: LNHNV and YYDKDF (reference sequence). With 1 base removed from V and 6 bases from J, the gap between germline ends came to 15 bases.

The chain uses TRBV11-2 and TRBJ1-1, with D maybe TRBD1 (6 bases). This CDR3 comprises 15 residues. The V and J ends lost 3 bases and 3 bases respectively, with 14 bases between them. The germline V gene has CDR1 SGHAT and CDR2 FQNNGV. CDR3 in amino acids: CASSFWDTRDTEAFF. The CDR3 DNA follows: TGTGCCAGCAGCTTCTGGGACACCAGGGACACTGAAGCTTTCTTT. The full variable domain, rest sourced from reference TRBV11-2 and TRBJ1-1, is EAGVAQSPRYKIIEKRQSVAFWCNPISGHATLYWYQQILGQGPKLLIQFQNNGVVDDSQLPKDRFSAERLKGVDSTLKIQPAKLEDSAVYLCASSFWDTRDTEAFFGQGTRLTVV.

Here the CDR3 DNA reads TGTGCCAGCAGCTTACGATCGTCGGCGGGGCGGGTCACAGATACGCAGTATTTT. Translated, it gives CASSLRSSAGRVTDTQYF. The J gene is TRBJ2-3, the V gene TRBV7-9, with a weak D call TRBD2 (6 bases). The CDR3 is made up of 18 amino acids. Germline V gene data show CDR1 as SEHNR and CDR2 as FQNEAQ (reference sequence). V was trimmed by 2 bases and J by 2 bases, leaving 20 bases between them.

The rearrangement joins TRBV4-1 to TRBJ2-1; tentative D call: TRBD1 (7 bases). Germline CDR1 is MGHRA and CDR2 is YSYEKL. This CDR3 comprises 17 residues. The V and J ends lost 4 bases and 8 bases respectively, with 24 bases between them. Here the CDR3 reads CASSRTTTSGGGDEQFF. CDR3 DNA sequence: TGCGCCAGCAGCCGGACAACTACCAGCGGAGGGGGCGATGAGCAGTTCTTC.